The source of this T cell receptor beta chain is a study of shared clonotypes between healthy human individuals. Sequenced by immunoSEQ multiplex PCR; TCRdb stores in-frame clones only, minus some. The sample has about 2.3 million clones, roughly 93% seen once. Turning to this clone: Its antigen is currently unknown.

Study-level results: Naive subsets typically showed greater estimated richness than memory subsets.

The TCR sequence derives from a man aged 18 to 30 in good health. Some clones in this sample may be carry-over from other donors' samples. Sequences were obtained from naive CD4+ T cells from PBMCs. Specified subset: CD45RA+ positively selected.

Here the CDR3 reads CASSGLRGSSYNEQFF. As DNA, the CDR3 is TGTGCCAGCAGCGGTTTGCGGGGGAGCTCCTACAATGAGCAGTTCTTC. This chain uses TRBV9 with TRBJ2-1; 7 nucleotides align to TRBD2. Germline loops: CDR1 SGDLS, CDR2 YYNGEE. The V and J ends lost 3 bases and 0 bases, in that order; junction bases with no gene match: 6. The CDR3 is 16 amino acids.